A selection of T cell receptor beta chains follows, all from one sample in a study of shared clonotypes between healthy human individuals. The repertoire was sequenced with immunoSEQ multiplex PCR; TCRdb's copy has only in-frame clones and lacks some. The repertoire includes over a million clones, around 75% of them detected once, and around 1.4% sits in the top ten. The sample consisted of memory CD4+ T cells sorted from blood. The receptor source for this set is a man younger than 35 in good health. CDR3s include the opening cysteine and the closing phenylalanine or tryptophan. A D gene is named only where the DNA matches it firmly. For some rows the clone size is stated as once, few or many, or as a class when expanded; others skip it.

TRBV2,NA,NA,TRBJ2-5,CASSAGRAKETQYF,TGTGCCAGCAGTGCCGGGCGGGCAAAAGAGACCCAGTACTTC
TRBV19,NA,TRBD1,TRBJ2-2,CASSIGQGWTGELFF,TGTGCCAGTAGTATCGGACAGGGATGGACCGGGGAGCTGTTTTTT
TRBV28,NA,NA,TRBJ1-5,CASSSRTGNSNQPQHF,TGTGCCAGCAGTTCCAGGACCGGTAATAGCAATCAGCCCCAGCATTTT
TRBV12-5,NA,NA,TRBJ1-2,CASGLTQVYGYTF,TGTGCTAGTGGTTTGACGCAGGTCTATGGCTACACCTTC
TRBV30,NA,NA,TRBJ1-2,CAWSATGRDGYTF,TGTGCCTGGAGTGCTACAGGGAGGGATGGCTACACCTTC
TRBV25-1,NA,TRBD1,TRBJ1-5,CASSSGQDGPSNQPQHF,TGTGCCAGCAGTTCGGGACAGGATGGGCCAAGCAATCAGCCCCAGCATTTT
TRBV18,NA,NA,TRBJ2-7,CASSPRDEQYF,TGTGCCAGCTCACCCAGGGACGAGCAGTACTTC
TRBV19,NA,NA,TRBJ2-3,CASSTRTLTDTQYF,TGTGCCAGTAGTACAAGGACCCTCACAGATACGCAGTATTTT
TRBV29-1,once,NA,TRBJ1-1,CTLREGNRFKIMNTEAFF,TGCACCCTAAGGGAGGGGAATCGGTTCAAAATTATGAACACTGAAGCTTTCTTT
TRBV30,NA,TRBD2,TRBJ2-1,CAWSKGLAGNYNEQFF,TGTGCCTGGAGTAAAGGACTAGCGGGAAACTACAATGAGCAGTTCTTC
TRBV2,NA,TRBD1,TRBJ2-1,CASSPDTTGGYNEQFF,TGTGCCAGCAGCCCAGACACGACAGGGGGCTACAATGAGCAGTTCTTC
TRBV5-1,NA,NA,TRBJ2-1,CASTILPTAYNEQFF,TGCGCCAGCACCATTCTGCCTACGGCCTACAATGAGCAGTTCTTC
TRBV5-1,NA,NA,TRBJ2-3,CASSAGGGLDTQYF,TGCGCCAGCAGCGCGGGCGGAGGCTTAGATACGCAGTATTTT
TRBV7-2,once,TRBD1,TRBJ2-3,CASSWRTGGTDTQYF,TGTGCCAGCAGTTGGAGGACAGGGGGCACAGATACGCAGTATTTT
TRBV6-4,NA,TRBD1,TRBJ1-3,CASSEQGPGNTIYF,TGTGCCAGCAGCGAACAGGGGCCCGGAAACACCATATATTTT
TRBV5-5,NA,NA,TRBJ2-5,CASSLTWERETQYF,TGTGCCAGCAGCCTTACATGGGAGAGGGAGACCCAGTACTTC
TRBV6-5,NA,TRBD2,TRBJ2-3,CASSLRGSSTDTQYF,TGTGCCAGCAGCCTGCGGGGGAGCAGCACAGATACGCAGTATTTT
TRBV5-1,NA,TRBD1,TRBJ2-7,CASSFGPTGGNYEQYF,TGCGCCAGCAGCTTCGGGCCGACAGGGGGAAACTACGAGCAGTACTTC
TRBV18,once,NA,TRBJ1-6,CASSPGRYNSPLHF,TGTGCCAGCTCGCCGGGACGGTATAATTCACCCCTCCACTTT
TRBV14,once,TRBD1,TRBJ2-2,CASSRRTGGTGELFF,TGTGCCAGCAGCCGAAGGACAGGGGGTACCGGGGAGCTGTTTTTT
TRBV30,NA,NA,TRBJ1-2,CAWDTGRLANYGYTF,TGTGCCTGGGATACTGGACGTCTAGCTAACTATGGCTACACCTTC
TRBV7-9,NA,NA,TRBJ2-2,CASSLAGFTGELFF,TGTGCCAGCAGCTTAGCGGGGTTCACCGGGGAGCTGTTTTTT
TRBV18,NA,TRBD1,TRBJ1-5,CASSPFLGQAGQPQHF,TGTGCCAGCTCACCATTTCTAGGACAGGCGGGTCAGCCCCAGCATTTT
TRBV6-1,NA,NA,TRBJ1-2,CASSETGRVGTTNYGYTF,TGTGCCAGCAGTGAAACTGGACGGGTTGGGACAACTAACTATGGCTACACCTTC
TRBV10-3,NA,TRBD1,TRBJ2-3,CAISRQGSTDTQYF,TGTGCCATCAGCCGACAGGGGAGCACAGATACGCAGTATTTT
TRBV12-5,NA,TRBD1,TRBJ1-6,CASGLDRGPNSPLHF,TGTGCTAGTGGTTTGGACAGGGGGCCTAATTCACCCCTCCACTTT
TRBV30,NA,TRBD1,TRBJ1-5,CAWRKQGKGDQPQHF,TGTGCCTGGAGGAAACAGGGGAAGGGAGATCAGCCCCAGCATTTT
TRBV28,few,NA,TRBJ1-4,CASRGGGATNEKLFF,TGTGCCAGCAGAGGAGGGGGAGCAACTAATGAAAAACTGTTTTTT
TRBV7-8,NA,NA,TRBJ1-5,CASSFGREGNQPQHF,TGTGCCAGCAGCTTTGGACGGGAGGGGAATCAGCCCCAGCATTTT